This record looks at one T cell receptor beta chain sequence and its context. Its antigen is not yet known. Base qualities are not recorded, but no much larger clone differs from it by a single base. Early-stage hepatocellular carcinoma was present in all patients, and no therapy was administered to any patient before surgical resection. None of the sampled areas showed macroscopic evidence of necrosis or hemorrhage. Multiple regions from a couple of patients underwent TCR sequencing (ImmunoSeq). Frozen tissue samples from resection were taken at least 1 cm away from one another. Samples labelled N came from nontumoral liver tissue adjacent to the tumor. The DNeasy blood and tissue kit was used to extract genomic DNA from bulk tissue. This sample is part of a study of intratumoral heterogeneity in liver cancer. Background for the entire study: Across the full roughly 15-patient cohort, most patients were male and the median age was roughly 63 years. To examine intratumor heterogeneity, the study integrated RNA-seq, DNA sequencing, TCR-seq and SNP array data obtained from multiple regions of hepatocellular carcinoma specimens. Of the roughly 70 multiregional samples collected from 15 or so HCC patients in the overall cohort, 45 to 55 were tumoral regions and approximately 20 were adjacent nontumoral regions. The investigation overall reported the following: The authors acknowledged a relatively low patient number and under-sampled tumor-infiltrating lymphocyte representation as limitations.

Using the immunoSEQ assay, the TCR beta chain CDR3 regions were sequenced from genomic DNA. Rearranged VDJ segments were amplified with primers annealing to V and J segments. The authors processed their data as follows. The ImmunoSeq Analyzer software was used to compute clonality and richness metrics. To find clones with differing abundance between regions, Fisher's exact test was applied together with a beta-binomial method for extra stringency. TCRdb holds this immuneACCESS table with in-frame rearrangements only. Some clones are missing; in checked studies, unresolved V genes explain under half, and the rest has no known cause. The V and J calls and the clone size are those of that table, but D and trimming were determined from the DNA. This sample lists 20,000 to 25,000 clones; over 60% were detected once. The top ten clones comprise about 17% of the sample. The CDR3 runs 17 amino acids, cysteine and phenylalanine included. Just the 51-base CDR3 DNA is kept, in frame starting at base 1. Cut back by 5 bases and 0 bases, the V and J ends lie 13 bases apart. Per the germline V gene, KGHDR is the CDR1 and SFDVKD is the CDR2.

The source material was tumor-adjacent normal tissue, sampled before any cancer treatment. The chain is made from TRBV24-1 and TRBJ2-6; possibly the D gene is TRBD1, per 6 matching bases. The clonotype was recovered from a woman aged 70-85 years with hepatocellular carcinoma. CDR3 loop: CATSVPDSRSGANVLTF. The nucleotide sequence reads as follows: TGTGCCACCAGTGTACCGGACAGTCGCTCTGGGGCCAACGTCCTGACTTTC.